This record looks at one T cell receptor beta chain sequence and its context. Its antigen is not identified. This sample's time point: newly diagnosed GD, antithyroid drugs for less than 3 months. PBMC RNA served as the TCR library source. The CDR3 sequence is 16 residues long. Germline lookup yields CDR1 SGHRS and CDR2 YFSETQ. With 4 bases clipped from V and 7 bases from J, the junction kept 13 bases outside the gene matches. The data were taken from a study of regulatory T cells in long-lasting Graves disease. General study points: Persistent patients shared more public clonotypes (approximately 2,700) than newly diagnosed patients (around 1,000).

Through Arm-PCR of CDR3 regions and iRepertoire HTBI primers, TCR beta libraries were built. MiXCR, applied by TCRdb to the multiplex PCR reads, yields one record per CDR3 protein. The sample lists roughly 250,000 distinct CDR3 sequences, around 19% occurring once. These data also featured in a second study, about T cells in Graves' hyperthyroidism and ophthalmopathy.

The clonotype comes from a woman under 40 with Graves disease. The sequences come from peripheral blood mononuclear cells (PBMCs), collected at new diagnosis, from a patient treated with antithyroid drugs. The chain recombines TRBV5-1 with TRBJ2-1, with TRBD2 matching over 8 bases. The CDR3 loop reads CASSPGSLAGKNEQFF. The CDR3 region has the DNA TGCGCCAGCAGCCCCGGGTCTCTAGCGGGCAAAAATGAGCAGTTCTTC.